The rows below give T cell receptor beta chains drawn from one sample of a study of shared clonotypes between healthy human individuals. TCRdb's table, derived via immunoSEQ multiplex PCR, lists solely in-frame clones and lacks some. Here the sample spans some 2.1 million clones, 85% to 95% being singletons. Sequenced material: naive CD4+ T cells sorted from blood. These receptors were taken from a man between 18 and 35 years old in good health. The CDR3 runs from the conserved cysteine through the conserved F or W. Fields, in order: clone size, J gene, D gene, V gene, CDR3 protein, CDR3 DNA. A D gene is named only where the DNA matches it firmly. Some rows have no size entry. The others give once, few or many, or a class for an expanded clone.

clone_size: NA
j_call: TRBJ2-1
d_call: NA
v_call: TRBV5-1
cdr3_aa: CASSLAGRAHEQFF
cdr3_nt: TGCGCCAGCAGCTTGGCAGGCAGGGCTCATGAGCAGTTCTTC

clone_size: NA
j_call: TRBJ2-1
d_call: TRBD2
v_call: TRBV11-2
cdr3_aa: CASSLDRAGADEQFF
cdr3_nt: TGTGCCAGCAGCTTAGATCGTGCGGGAGCCGATGAGCAGTTCTTC

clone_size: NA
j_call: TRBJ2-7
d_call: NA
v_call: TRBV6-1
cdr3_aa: CASSRGLVGSYEQYF
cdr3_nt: TGTGCCAGCAGTCGTGGGCTGGTCGGGAGTTACGAGCAGTACTTC

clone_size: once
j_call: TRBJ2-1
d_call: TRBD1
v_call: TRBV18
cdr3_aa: CASSPLDRGRGEQFF
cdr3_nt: TGTGCCAGCTCACCCTTGGACAGGGGGCGCGGTGAGCAGTTCTTC

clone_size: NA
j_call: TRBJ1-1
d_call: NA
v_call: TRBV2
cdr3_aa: CASSVVSGNTEAFF
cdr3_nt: TGTGCCAGCAGTGTTGTCAGTGGTAACACTGAAGCTTTCTTT

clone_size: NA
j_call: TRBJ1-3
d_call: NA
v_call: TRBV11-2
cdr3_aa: CASSPGQGGHTIYF
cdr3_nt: TGTGCCAGCAGCCCAGGGCAGGGTGGACACACCATATATTTT

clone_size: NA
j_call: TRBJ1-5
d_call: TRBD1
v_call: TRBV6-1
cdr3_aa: CASSDPRTGGMNQPQHF
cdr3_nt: TGTGCCAGCAGTGACCCTAGGACAGGGGGGATGAATCAGCCCCAGCATTTT

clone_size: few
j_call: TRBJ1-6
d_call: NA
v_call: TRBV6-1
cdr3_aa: CASSEGRIAYNSPLHF
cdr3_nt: TGTGCCAGCAGTGAAGGTCGCATTGCATATAATTCACCCCTCCACTTT

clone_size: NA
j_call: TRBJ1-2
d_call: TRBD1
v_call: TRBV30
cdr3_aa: CAWSVQGGPYGYTF
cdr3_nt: TGTGCCTGGAGTGTACAGGGGGGTCCCTATGGCTACACCTTC

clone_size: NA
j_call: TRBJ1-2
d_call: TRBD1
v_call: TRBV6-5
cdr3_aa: CASSLQGAGGYTF
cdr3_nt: TGTGCCAGCAGTTTACAGGGGGCGGGCGGCTACACCTTC

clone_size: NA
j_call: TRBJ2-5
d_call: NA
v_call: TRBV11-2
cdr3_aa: CASSLVGMGGAEETQYF
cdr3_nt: TGTGCCAGCAGCTTAGTTGGGATGGGTGGGGCAGAAGAGACCCAGTACTTC

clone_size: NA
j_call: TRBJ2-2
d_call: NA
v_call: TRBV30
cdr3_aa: CAWSVLSGRGPGELFF
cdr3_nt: TGTGCCTGGAGTGTACTAAGCGGAAGAGGCCCCGGGGAGCTGTTTTTT

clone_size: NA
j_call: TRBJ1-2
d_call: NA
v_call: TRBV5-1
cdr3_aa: CASSSEGGGGYTF
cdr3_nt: TGCGCCAGCAGCTCCGAAGGTGGTGGTGGCTACACCTTC

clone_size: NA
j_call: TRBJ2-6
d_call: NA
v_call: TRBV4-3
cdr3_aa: CASSFTDGANVLTF
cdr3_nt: TGCGCCAGCAGCTTTACGGACGGGGCCAACGTCCTGACTTTC

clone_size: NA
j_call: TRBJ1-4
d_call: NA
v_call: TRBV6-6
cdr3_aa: CASSPPLNEKLFF
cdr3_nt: TGTGCCAGCAGTCCACCCCTTAATGAAAAACTGTTTTTT

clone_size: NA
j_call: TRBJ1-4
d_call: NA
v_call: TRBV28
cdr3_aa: CASSLGLNEKLFF
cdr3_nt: TGTGCCAGCAGTTTAGGGTTAAATGAAAAACTGTTTTTT

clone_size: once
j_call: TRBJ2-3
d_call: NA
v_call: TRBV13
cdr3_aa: CASSRVGQTQYF
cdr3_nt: TGTGCCAGCAGCCGAGTAGGACAAACGCAGTATTTT

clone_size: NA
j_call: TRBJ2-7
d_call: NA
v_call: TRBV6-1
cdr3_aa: CASHQGSSYEQYF
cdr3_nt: TGTGCCAGTCATCAGGGTTCCTCCTACGAGCAGTACTTC

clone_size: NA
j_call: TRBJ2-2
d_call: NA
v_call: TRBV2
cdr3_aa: CASSEKGVNTGELFF
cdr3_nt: TGTGCCAGCAGTGAGAAAGGCGTAAACACCGGGGAGCTGTTTTTT

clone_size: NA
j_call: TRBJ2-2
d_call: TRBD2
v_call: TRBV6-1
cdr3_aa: CASSPGLGGAGELFF
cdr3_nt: TGTGCCAGCAGTCCAGGACTGGGGGGGGCCGGGGAGCTGTTTTTT